This section outlines one T cell receptor (beta chain) sequence together with its context. Its specificity is unknown. Compared with germline, one end of the junction differs, possibly owing to a read error. Data came from immunoSEQ multiplex PCR; TCRdb stores just in-frame clones and leaves some out. The data contain about 180,000 clones, about 89% of them singletons. The sample is drawn from a study of T cell responses to AZD1222 COVID-19 vaccine. Regarding the study as a whole: Baseline seropositivity characterized only a handful of AZD1222 recipients. CD4 TCRs covered the whole spike, strongest at regions 160-218 and 743-854.

The CDR3 runs to 16 residues. CDR1 SSHAT and CDR2 FNYEAQ come from the germline V gene (reference sequence). The sequence was obtained from an adult in good health. The chain uses TRBV7-7 and TRBJ2-5, with D possibly TRBD2 on 6 matching bases. The input for sequencing was peripheral blood, taken on day 0 of AZD1222 vaccination. The CDR3 sequence: CASSLGSGVGEETQYF. In nucleotides, the CDR3 is TGTGCTAGCAGCTTAGGCTCGGGGGTGGGAGAAGAGACCCAGTACTTC.